These T cell receptor beta chains were read from a single sample in a study of T cell repertoires and HLA-DP antigens. TCRdb keeps only in-frame clones here, not all; method: immunoSEQ multiplex PCR. The data contain around 100,000 clones, more than 85% of them singletons. Antigen specificity for these receptors is unknown. The sequenced sample was CD4+ T cells from PBMCs. These receptors were obtained from a woman between 18 and 30 years old in good health and CMV-seronegative. The CDR3 runs from the conserved cysteine through the conserved F or W. The D gene is left open where the match is weak. Only part of the rows carry a size: once, few, many, or a class if the clone is expanded.

TRBJ1-2 TRBD1 . 13 TRBV19 CASSLRTGRGYTF TGTGCCAGTAGTCTGAGGACAGGGCGAGGCTACACCTTC
TRBJ2-1 . . 11 TRBV7-8 CASSFRTTEFF TGTGCCAGCAGCTTCCGGACTACCGAGTTCTTC
TRBJ2-2 TRBD1 . 15 TRBV6-6 CASRGPGGRTGELFF TGTGCCAGCAGGGGTCCAGGGGGTCGAACCGGGGAGCTGTTTTTT
TRBJ1-5 . . 14 TRBV7-1 CASSGGWSNQPQHF TGTGCCAGCAGCGGGGGGTGGAGCAATCAGCCCCAGCATTTT
TRBJ1-1 TRBD1 . 13 TRBV2 CASSGTGGVRAFF TGTGCCAGCAGTGGGACAGGGGGGGTAAGAGCTTTCTTT
TRBJ2-5 . . 14 TRBV7-5 CARSQGQKEETQYF TGTGCCAGAAGCCAGGGGCAGAAAGAAGAGACCCAGTACTTC
TRBJ2-7 . . 12 TRBV2 CASRVGPREQYF TGTGCCAGCAGAGTAGGACCGAGGGAGCAGTACTTC
TRBJ2-7 . . 14 TRBV10-3 CAISESSGAREQYF TGTGCCATCAGTGAGTCGAGTGGGGCTAGGGAGCAGTACTTC
TRBJ2-5 . . 11 TRBV6-5 CASKDLETQYF TGTGCCAGCAAGGACTTAGAGACCCAGTACTTC
TRBJ1-5 . . 14 TRBV27 CASSSGMGSGPQHF TGTGCCAGCAGTTCGGGTATGGGGTCTGGGCCCCAGCATTTT
TRBJ2-1 . . 13 TRBV7-2 CASSQDYYNEQFF TGTGCCAGCAGCCAAGACTACTACAATGAGCAGTTCTTC
TRBJ2-1 . . 12 TRBV6-5 CASSSVRSEQFF TGTGCCAGCAGTTCAGTCCGAAGTGAGCAGTTCTTC
TRBJ1-1 TRBD1 . 15 TRBV5-1 CASSLGGQGNTEAFF TGCGCCAGCAGCTTGGGGGGACAGGGAAACACTGAAGCTTTCTTT
TRBJ2-5 TRBD2 . 18 TRBV7-9 CASRFSPSGRRVQETQYF TGTGCCAGCAGATTCTCCCCTAGCGGGAGAAGGGTCCAAGAGACCCAGTACTTC
TRBJ2-3 TRBD2 . 14 TRBV4-2 CASSHGLAGDTQYF TGTGCCAGCAGCCATGGACTAGCGGGAGATACGCAGTATTTT
TRBJ2-7 . . 17 TRBV5-6 CASSLMQGVLGSYEQYF TGTGCCAGCAGCTTGATGCAGGGAGTGTTGGGGTCCTACGAGCAGTACTTC
TRBJ2-1 TRBD2 . 17 TRBV19 CASSPLTSGTRGNEQFF TGTGCCAGTAGTCCCTTGACTAGCGGGACGAGAGGTAATGAGCAGTTCTTC
TRBJ2-1 TRBD2 . 15 TRBV27 CASSLGLAGVKRQFF TGTGCCAGCAGTTTGGGACTAGCGGGAGTGAAAAGGCAGTTCTTC
TRBJ1-2 TRBD1 . 14 TRBV7-2 CASSFGTGINGYTF TGTGCCAGCAGCTTTGGGACAGGGATCAATGGCTACACCTTC
TRBJ1-1 . . 13 TRBV7-3 CASSLGENTEAFF TGTGCCAGCAGCTTAGGAGAGAACACTGAAGCTTTCTTT
TRBJ1-4 TRBD1 . 15 TRBV19 CASKKTGVANEKLFF TGTGCCAGTAAGAAGACAGGGGTAGCTAATGAAAAACTGTTTTTT
TRBJ1-1 . . 15 TRBV9 CASSPDPTVNTEAFF TGTGCCAGCAGCCCCGACCCGACAGTGAACACTGAAGCTTTCTTT
TRBJ1-2 . . 15 TRBV19 CASTFTRGRDYGYTF TGTGCCAGTACCTTTACCAGGGGAAGAGACTATGGCTACACCTTC
TRBJ1-1 . . 14 TRBV28 CASRVDRSSSKAFF TGTGCCAGCAGGGTGGATAGGAGTTCCTCGAAGGCTTTCTTT
TRBJ1-5 . once 16 TRBV10-2 CASSRSGAWSNQPQHF TGCGCCAGCAGTCGATCGGGGGCCTGGAGCAATCAGCCCCAGCATTTT
TRBJ2-3 TRBD2 . 14 TRBV19 CASSDKAGEDTQYF TGTGCCAGTAGCGACAAAGCGGGAGAAGATACGCAGTATTTT
TRBJ2-1 . . 13 TRBV28 CASSLDTYNEQFF TGTGCCAGCAGTTTGGACACCTACAATGAGCAGTTCTTC
TRBJ2-4 . . 14 TRBV27 CASSLMGGAVIQYF TGTGCCAGCAGCCTCATGGGGGGCGCAGTCATTCAGTACTTC
TRBJ1-6 . . 13 TRBV19 CASSSSAGSPLHF TGTGCCAGTAGTTCGTCGGCTGGTTCACCCCTCCACTTT
TRBJ2-1 . . 12 TRBV21-1 CASSKAVAGQFF TGTGCCAGCAGCAAAGCAGTAGCAGGGCAGTTCTTC
TRBJ2-5 TRBD2 . 15 TRBV28 CASSLVGGNGETQYF TGTGCCAGCAGCCTTGTGGGAGGGAATGGAGAGACCCAGTACTTC
TRBJ2-5 TRBD2 . 16 TRBV2 CASSGTSGGASETQYF TGTGCCAGCAGTGGAACTAGCGGGGGGGCTTCAGAGACCCAGTACTTC
TRBJ2-1 TRBD2 few 16 TRBV27 CASRWSRGVSYNEQFF TGTGCCAGCAGGTGGTCTCGGGGGGTGTCCTACAATGAGCAGTTCTTC
TRBJ1-1 . . 17 TRBV5-5 CASSSRHYGALNTEAFF TGTGCCAGCAGCTCTCGACACTACGGGGCGCTTAACACTGAAGCTTTCTTT
TRBJ1-3 . once 14 TRBV6-5 CASSRHGSGNTIYF TGTGCCAGCAGTCGACACGGCTCTGGAAACACCATATATTTT
TRBJ2-7 TRBD2 once 14 TRBV14 CASSQAAGAYEQYF TGTGCCAGCAGCCAAGCAGCGGGAGCTTACGAGCAGTACTTC
TRBJ1-4 . . 18 TRBV14 CASSQEPPFLVANEKLFF TGTGCCAGCAGCCAAGAACCCCCCTTTTTGGTGGCTAATGAAAAACTGTTTTTT
TRBJ2-1 TRBD2 . 14 TRBV10-3 CAIRGLEGNNEQFF TGTGCCATCCGGGGACTAGAGGGGAACAATGAGCAGTTCTTC
TRBJ2-2 . . 13 TRBV11-2 CASSLGRTGELFF TGTGCCAGCAGCCTCGGCCGCACCGGGGAGCTGTTTTTT
TRBJ1-5 TRBD1 . 16 TRBV2 CASSAQDREDNQPQHF TGTGCCAGCAGTGCCCAAGACAGGGAGGACAATCAGCCCCAGCATTTT
TRBJ1-2 . . 16 TRBV28 CASSSSRTYLTGGYTF TGTGCCAGCAGCTCCTCCCGGACCTACCTAACGGGTGGCTACACCTTC
TRBJ2-1 TRBD2 . 16 TRBV9 CASSEGTSGRYNEQFF TGTGCCAGCAGCGAGGGGACTAGCGGGAGGTACAATGAGCAGTTCTTC
TRBJ2-5 . . 14 TRBV18 CASSPPSPPGTQYF TGTGCCAGCTCACCACCGTCCCCGCCGGGGACCCAGTACTTC
TRBJ2-3 TRBD1 . 13 TRBV27 CASSLSTGVTQYF TGTGCCAGCAGTTTATCGACAGGGGTGACGCAGTATTTT
TRBJ2-2 . . 16 TRBV21-1 CASREPGQGDTGELFF TGTGCCAGCAGGGAGCCGGGACAGGGCGACACCGGGGAGCTGTTTTTT
TRBJ2-5 TRBD2 . 16 TRBV2 CASQGRLAGGAETQYF TGTGCCAGCCAGGGTAGACTAGCGGGAGGCGCTGAGACCCAGTACTTC
TRBJ2-1 TRBD2 . 16 TRBV18 CASSPNSAGGPYEQFF TGTGCCAGCTCACCAAATTCAGCGGGGGGGCCGTATGAGCAGTTCTTC
TRBJ2-7 TRBD2 . 15 TRBV28 CASSLPGGREREQYF TGTGCCAGCAGTTTACCGGGAGGGCGTGAGCGCGAGCAGTACTTC
TRBJ1-2 . . 14 TRBV6-5 CASSYSDDSYGYTF TGTGCCAGCAGTTACTCGGATGACAGCTATGGCTACACCTTC
TRBJ2-7 TRBD1 . 16 TRBV11-2 CASSPIRRDRAYEQYF TGTGCCAGCAGTCCAATCCGTCGGGACAGGGCGTACGAGCAGTACTTC